A few counts support the clone carrying this T cell receptor beta chain. V lost 3 bases and J 4 bases, leaving 16 bases between the germline ends. Germline V lookup: CDR1 DFQATT, CDR2 SNEGSKA (reference sequence). This CDR3 has 14 amino acids. Produced via immunoSEQ multiplex PCR; TCRdb's table is partial and in-frame only. The table shows approximately 90,000 clones, with approximately 86% occurring only once. The record originates from a study of T cell responses to AZD1222 COVID-19 vaccine. The V call is TRBV20-1, the J call TRBJ2-7, with D maybe TRBD1 (7 bases). This receptor was identified in an adult in good health. This sample comprised peripheral blood, obtained on day 0 of AZD1222 vaccination. DNA for the CDR3: TGCAGTGCTAGTTCTAACCCAGGGGGGTACGAGCAGTACTTC. This gives the protein CSASSNPGGYEQYF.